In its sample, the clone carrying this T cell receptor beta chain was seen a few times. What it binds is unknown. CDR3 size: 15 residues. The V end was cut by 8 bases, the J end by 0 bases, with 14 bases between. Looked up from germline, CDR1 is MGHDK and CDR2 is SYGVNS. Only in-frame clones appear in the TCRdb table, and some are missing; sequencing was by immunoSEQ multiplex PCR. The sample lists about 90,000 clones, 80% to 90% occurring once. These data belong to a study of T cell responses to AZD1222 COVID-19 vaccine. Whole-study findings and limits: Donors were chiefly white British, with a greater number of females, and clonal diversity was perhaps underestimated. CD4 TCRs covered the whole spike, strongest at regions 160-218 and 743-854. The number of AZD1222 recipients seropositive at baseline was only five or six.

The chain employs TRBV25-1 and TRBJ1-5; D perhaps matches TRBD1 (5 bases). Sequencing used peripheral blood, obtained on day 0 of AZD1222 vaccination. This receptor was taken from an adult in good health. CDR3: CASSRGDYSNQPQHF. CDR3 sequence (DNA): TGTGCCAGCTCCCGGGGGGACTATAGCAATCAGCCCCAGCATTTT.